This TCR beta chain was sequenced during a study of T cells in Graves' hyperthyroidism and ophthalmopathy. From RNA transcripts, TCR beta CDR3 regions were amplified. Researchers ran a first-round RT-PCR on the TCR CDR3 using the HTBI primer set. TCRdb re-analysed the multiplex PCR reads in MiXCR, keeping a single row per CDR3 protein. The sample shows about 580,000 distinct CDR3 sequences, over 11% of them seen only once. Blood sampling occurred at first hyperthyroidism diagnosis, ahead of any ophthalmopathy symptoms. The source of the PBMCs was less than 12 ml of fresh peripheral blood. Study-wide results and limits: Most clonotypes expanded in the thyroid (above 0.001) were also present in blood.

Many counts were recorded for this clonotype. Its antigen is still unknown. This receptor was identified in a young woman with Graves' hyperthyroidism that later progressed to Graves' ophthalmopathy. The specimen sequenced was blood.

CDR3 protein: CASSLGISTDTQYF. Here the CDR3 DNA reads TGTGCCAGCAGCTTGGGGATTTCCACAGATACGCAGTATTTT. The J gene is TRBJ2-3, the V gene TRBV7-9; no firm D call. In germline, CDR1 is SEHNR, CDR2 FQNEAQ (reference sequence). Trimming took 3 bases from V and 2 from J, leaving 9 bases between them. There are 14 residues in the CDR3.